A selection of T cell receptor beta chains follows, all from one sample in a study of beta chain features in type 1 diabetes. TCRdb's copy holds only in-frame clones and misses some; the assay was immunoSEQ multiplex PCR. The sample yields nearly 700,000 clones, around an eighth seen once. Sequenced: naive CD4+ T cells from blood. The receptors here all came from a man aged 18 to 30 with type 1 diabetes. Each CDR3 is given with its conserved first and last residue. The order of the fields is V gene, clone size, J gene, D gene, CDR3 length, CDR3 DNA, CDR3 protein. The D gene is left open where the match is weak. Where a row states a size, it is once, few, many or the class of an expanded clone; other rows omit it.

>TRBV5-1|few|TRBJ2-7|NA|14
TGCGCCAGCAGTACAGGGATCCTCGTCTACGAGCAGTACTTC
CASSTGILVYEQYF
>TRBV5-6|few|TRBJ2-4|NA|15
TGTGCCAGCAGCCGCCGGGAAATAGCCAAAAACATTCAGTACTTC
CASSRREIAKNIQYF
>TRBV7-9|few|TRBJ1-1|NA|16
TGTGCCAGCAGCCCCCCGGGGACGGGGTTGAACACTGAAGCTTTCTTT
CASSPPGTGLNTEAFF
>TRBV15|NA|TRBJ2-3|NA|16
TGTGCCACCAGCAGAGAAATGGCGGAACGCACAGATACGCAGTATTTT
CATSREMAERTDTQYF
>TRBV14|NA|TRBJ1-1|NA|16
TGTGCCAGCAGCCAAGGTCCCTTTGAGGGTTCCACTGAAGCTTTCTTT
CASSQGPFEGSTEAFF
>TRBV9|NA|TRBJ1-6|TRBD1|15
TGTGCCAGCAGCGCGACAGGGGGATATAATTCACCCCTCCACTTT
CASSATGGYNSPLHF
>TRBV6-5|NA|TRBJ2-1|TRBD2|15
TGTGCCAGCAGTTCAGGCGGGGGGCTGTTCAATGAGCAGTTCTTC
CASSSGGGLFNEQFF
>TRBV9|NA|TRBJ2-1|TRBD1|15
TGTGCCAGCAGCGTAGTGGGACAGGGATACAATGAGCAGTTCTTC
CASSVVGQGYNEQFF
>TRBV6-1|NA|TRBJ1-3|NA|13
TGTGCCAGCAGTGAAGTCTCTGGAAACACCATATATTTT
CASSEVSGNTIYF
>TRBV27|NA|TRBJ1-2|NA|14
TGTGCCAGCAGTTTATATTCGGGGGTTATGGGCTACACCTTC
CASSLYSGVMGYTF
>TRBV6-5|NA|TRBJ1-2|NA|16
TGTGCCAGCAGTTACTCGGGGATGGAATATAACTATGGCTACACCTTC
CASSYSGMEYNYGYTF
>TRBV10-3|NA|TRBJ1-1|NA|15
TGTGCCATCAGTGTATTGGGGGGAGAGGACACTGAAGCTTTCTTT
CAISVLGGEDTEAFF
>TRBV5-1|few|TRBJ2-5|NA|14
TGCGCCAGCAGCTTCCTCGGGAACCAAGAGACCCAGTACTTC
CASSFLGNQETQYF
>TRBV5-6|NA|TRBJ1-6|TRBD1|17
TGTGCCAGCAGCTCCGGACAGGGGACCGTCATAAGGGTGACCCTCCACTTT
CASSSGQGTVIRVTLHF
>TRBV28|few|TRBJ1-1|TRBD1|16
TGTGCCAGCACCCCAGGGGGGTTTGAACCGAACACTGAAGCTTTCTTT
CASTPGGFEPNTEAFF
>TRBV27|NA|TRBJ1-2|TRBD1|15
TGTGCCAGCAGGGACGGACAGGGGGCTGGCTATGGCTACACCTTC
CASRDGQGAGYGYTF
>TRBV7-2|few|TRBJ1-4|NA|14
TGTGCCAGCAGCTTAGGGGGCGACGATGAAAAACTGTTTTTT
CASSLGGDDEKLFF
>TRBV13|NA|TRBJ1-1|NA|16
TGTGCCAGCAGCGGGACTGGTGCAGTCCCGAACACTGAAGCTTTCTTT
CASSGTGAVPNTEAFF
>TRBV19|few|TRBJ1-3|TRBD1|14
TGTGCCAGTAGTATTGGACAGGGATCGGACACCATATATTTT
CASSIGQGSDTIYF
>TRBV28|NA|TRBJ2-7|NA|13
TGTGCCAGCAAGGACTCTCCGTCCTACGAGCAGTACTTC
CASKDSPSYEQYF
>TRBV30|NA|TRBJ2-4|NA|17
TGTGCCTGGACCCTCAGGGAGCAGTCCGGAGCCAAAAACATTCAGTACTTC
CAWTLREQSGAKNIQYF
>TRBV28|few|TRBJ1-5|NA|13
TGTGCCAGCACCCTCCCAGGAATGGAGCCCCAGCATTTT
CASTLPGMEPQHF
>TRBV28|NA|TRBJ2-1|TRBD1|13
TGTGCCAGCCCGGGACAGGGTGTTTCTGAGCAGTTCTTC
CASPGQGVSEQFF
>TRBV10-3|few|TRBJ2-3|NA|15
TGTGCCATCAGTTTGGACTTCCTCGGCACAGATACGCAGTATTTT
CAISLDFLGTDTQYF
>TRBV28|few|TRBJ2-1|NA|16
TGTGCCAGCAGTATCCCGCGCGGGGTCTCCTACAATGAGCAGTTCTTC
CASSIPRGVSYNEQFF
>TRBV6-5|few|TRBJ1-2|TRBD1|14
TGTGCCAGCAGACCCGGACAGGGGGCGACTGGCTACACCTTC
CASRPGQGATGYTF
>TRBV30|few|TRBJ2-5|NA|11
TGTGCCTGGAGTGTAGTAGAGACCCAGTACTTC
CAWSVVETQYF